This T cell receptor beta chain was retrieved from a study of blood T cell repertoires in COVID-19 (dated by TCRdb to about 2020). Turning to the overall study: Samples from collaborators originated in the United States, Italy and Spain and spanned both the acute and convalescent phases of COVID-19. The prospective study material was composed of cDNA or gDNA derived from T cells, B-cell-depleted T cells, or PBMCs. Deeply sampled blood TCRbeta repertoires from subjects exposed to, actively infected with, or recovered from COVID-19 were included in the dataset. The repertoires were released in a freely available public database intended as a resource for research on the immune response to SARS-CoV-2. Samples came from the ongoing ImmuneRACE study (first 160 participants) plus 1,254 subjects from 6 global collaborators. The sample metadata nearly always contained a de-identified subject ID, COVID-19 status, age in years and sex. HLA class I and class II types, where available, came from metadata supplied by the sample provider rather than from assay-based typing. The full study reports these points: The amount of clinical and demographic metadata varied by source and participant and was provided uncurated.

Trimming takes 5 bases off V and 4 bases off J; junction bases not matched to a gene: 6. From cysteine to phenylalanine, the CDR3 is 15 amino acids long. The retained sequence is limited to the CDR3, 45 bases, with the frame set at the first base. Based on the germline V gene, the CDR1 and CDR2 sequences are MNHEY and SVGAGI. Worth noting for this clone: Its antigen is unknown. No per-base quality is available; no much larger clone lies one base away.

TCRbeta CDR3 regions were amplified from genomic DNA using the immunoSEQ Assay, a bias-controlled multiplex PCR. The original pipeline was this. The number of nucleated cells in each sample was estimated from the amplification of reference gene primers within the assay. To quantify the absolute abundance of each unique TCRbeta CDR3 rearrangement, sequence reads were collapsed and filtered. Productive Simpson clonality was computed per sample as the square root of Simpson's diversity index over productive rearrangements. The source is immuneACCESS, and TCRdb retained only in-frame sequences with V and J called. Part of the clones is not carried over; for the studies checked, unresolved V genes explain less than half of this, and the remainder is unexplained. The V and J calls and clone size were taken over from that table, and D and trimming were inferred from the DNA. Present in this sample are some 40,000 clones, around 80% of which were seen just once. The ten largest clones take up roughly 17% of the sample.

Whole blood was collected in K2EDTA tubes by collaborating institutions according to the institutions' own protocols. For TCRbeta analysis, collaborators shipped samples as frozen whole blood, isolated PBMCs, or DNA extracted from either of those sample types. Material for sequencing was peripheral blood. Recombination joined TRBV6-5 with TRBJ1-5; 9 middle bases align to TRBD1. The receptor was derived from a man in his 70s with acute or convalescent COVID-19. CDR3 loop: CASSPTGGRNQPQHF. The bases are TGTGCCAGCAGTCCTACAGGGGGCAGAAATCAGCCCCAGCATTTT.